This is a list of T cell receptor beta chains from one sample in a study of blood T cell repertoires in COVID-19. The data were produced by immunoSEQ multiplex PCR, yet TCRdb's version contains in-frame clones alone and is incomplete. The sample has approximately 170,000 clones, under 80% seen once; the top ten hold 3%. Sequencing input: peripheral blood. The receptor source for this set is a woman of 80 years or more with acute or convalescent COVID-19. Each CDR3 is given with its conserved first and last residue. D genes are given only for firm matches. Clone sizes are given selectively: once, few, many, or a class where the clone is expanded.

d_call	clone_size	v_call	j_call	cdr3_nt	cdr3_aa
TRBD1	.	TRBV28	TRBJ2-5	TGTGCCAGCAGTGAGACAGGGGGTTCGGTAGTGGAGACCCAGTACTTC	CASSETGGSVVETQYF
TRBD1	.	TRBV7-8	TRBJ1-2	TGTGCCAGCAGCTTACAAGGAGGGGGCGGATGGGGTGGCTACACCTTC	CASSLQGGGGWGGYTF
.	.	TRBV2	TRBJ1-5	TGTGCCAGCAGTGGACAGGTCAATCAGCCCCAGCATTTT	CASSGQVNQPQHF
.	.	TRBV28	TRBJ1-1	TGTGCCAGCAGTCTCCCCTTGGCGGGGAACACTGAAGCTTTCTTT	CASSLPLAGNTEAFF
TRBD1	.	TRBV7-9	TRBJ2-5	TGTGCCAGCAGCCCAAGAGGGACAGGGGGCGATCTGCGAGAGACCCAGTACTTC	CASSPRGTGGDLRETQYF
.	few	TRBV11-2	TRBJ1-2	TGTGCCAGCAGCTTACCCGGACAGAACTATGGCTACACCTTC	CASSLPGQNYGYTF
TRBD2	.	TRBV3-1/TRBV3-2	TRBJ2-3	TGTGCCAGCAGCCAAGGTCTAGCGGGGGGGGGTACGCAGTATTTT	CASSQGLAGGGTQYF
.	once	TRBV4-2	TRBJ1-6	TGTGCCAGCAGCCAAGATTTATCCAATTCACCCCTCCACTTT	CASSQDLSNSPLHF
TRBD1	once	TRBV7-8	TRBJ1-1	TGTGCCAGCAGCTTCAACAGGGGGAACACTGAAGCTTTCTTT	CASSFNRGNTEAFF
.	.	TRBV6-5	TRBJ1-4	TGTGCCAGCAGTTCGACAGAGGTAGGACTGTTTTTT	CASSSTEVGLFF
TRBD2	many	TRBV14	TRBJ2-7	TGTGCCAGCAGCCAAGCCGCGGGAGGCGGGTACGAGCAGTACTTC	CASSQAAGGGYEQYF
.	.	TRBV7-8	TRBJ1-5	TGTGCCAGCAGCTTTTTATCGGAGCCCCAGCATTTT	CASSFLSEPQHF
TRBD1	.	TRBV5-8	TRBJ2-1	TGTGCCAGCAGCTTGGTAACCGGGACAGACTCCTACAATGAGCAGTTCTTC	CASSLVTGTDSYNEQFF
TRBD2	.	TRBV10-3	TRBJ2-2	TGTGCCATCAGCCTGACTAGCGCCCGGGGAGGTAGGGGGGAGCTGTTTTTT	CAISLTSARGGRGELFF
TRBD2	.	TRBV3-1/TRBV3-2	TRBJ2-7	TGTGCCAGCAGCCAAGTTGGAAGCGGGAGAGACTACGAGCAGTACTTC	CASSQVGSGRDYEQYF
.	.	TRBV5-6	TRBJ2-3	TGTGCCAGCAGCGCGGGACTGATGATCTTTACAGATACGCAGTATTTT	CASSAGLMIFTDTQYF
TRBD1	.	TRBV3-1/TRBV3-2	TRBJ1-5	TGTGCCAGCAGCATGGGGACAGGGGGCGGGCAGCCCCAGCATTTT	CASSMGTGGGQPQHF
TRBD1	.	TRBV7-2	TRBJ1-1	TGTGCCAGCAGCCGTAATGGACAGGGAAACACTGAAGCTTTCTTT	CASSRNGQGNTEAFF
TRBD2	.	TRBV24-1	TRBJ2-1	TGTGCCACCAGTGAGTCACTAGCGGGAGGGTTGGAGGAGCAGTTCTTC	CATSESLAGGLEEQFF
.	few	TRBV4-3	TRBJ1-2	TGCGCCAGCAGCCAAGAAAGGACAGCTAACTATGGCTACACCTTC	CASSQERTANYGYTF
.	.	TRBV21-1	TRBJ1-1	TGTGCCAGCAGCGGCCGGGTGGATGTCACTGAAGCTTTCTTT	CASSGRVDVTEAFF
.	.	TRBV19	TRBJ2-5	TGTGCCAGTAATAGTGACTGGCAAGAGACCCAGTACTTC	CASNSDWQETQYF
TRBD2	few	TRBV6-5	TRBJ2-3	TGTGCCAGCAGATTAGCGGGATTCACAGATACGCAGTATTTT	CASRLAGFTDTQYF
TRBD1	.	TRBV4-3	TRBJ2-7	TGCGCCAGCAGCGCAAGCCCCCCCGGGACAGGGCTGAACGAGCAGTACTTC	CASSASPPGTGLNEQYF
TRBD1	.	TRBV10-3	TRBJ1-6	TGTGCCATCAGATTACAGGGGACTTCACCCCTCCACTTT	CAIRLQGTSPLHF
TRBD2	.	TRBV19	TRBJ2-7	TGTGCCAGTCAGCGGGAGATGGGGTCCGAGCAGTACTTC	CASQREMGSEQYF
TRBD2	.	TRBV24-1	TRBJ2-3	TGTGCCACCAGTGATAGCGGGAGGAATCCGGATACGCAGTATTTT	CATSDSGRNPDTQYF
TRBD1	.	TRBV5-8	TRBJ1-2	TGTGCCAGCAGCTCCCGACAGGGCACCTTC	CASSSRQGTF
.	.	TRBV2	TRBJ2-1	TGTGCCAGCAGTTTTTCGGACAATGAGCAGTTCTTC	CASSFSDNEQFF
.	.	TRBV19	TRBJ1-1	TGTGCCAGTAGTATCGAACAGACTGAAGCTTTCTTT	CASSIEQTEAFF
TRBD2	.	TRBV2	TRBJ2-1	TGTGCCAGTAGCGCCTCTTACGGCGGGGGTTACAATGAGCAGTTCTTC	CASSASYGGGYNEQFF
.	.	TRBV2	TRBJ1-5	TGTGCCAGCGGAGGGGGGCGGGGGCCAGGGCAGCCCCAGCATTTT	CASGGGRGPGQPQHF
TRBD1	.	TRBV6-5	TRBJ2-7	TGTGCCAGCAGTTACTCGGTTACAGGGGGCTACGAGCAGTACTTC	CASSYSVTGGYEQYF
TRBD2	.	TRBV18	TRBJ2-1	TGTGCCAGCTCACCTGAGACTAGCGGAGGAGGTGAGCAGTTCTTC	CASSPETSGGGEQFF
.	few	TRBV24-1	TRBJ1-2	TGTGCCACCAGCCAGGAAAACTATGGCTACACCTTC	CATSQENYGYTF
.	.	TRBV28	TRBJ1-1	TGTGCCAGCAGCCCCGCCCAGGGAAAGGGTGTGGCTTTCTTT	CASSPAQGKGVAFF
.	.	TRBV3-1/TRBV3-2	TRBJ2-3	TGTGCCAGCAGCCAAGATCGGGGGTTTAATACAGATACGCAGTATTTT	CASSQDRGFNTDTQYF
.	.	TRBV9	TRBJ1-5	TGTGCCAGCAGCGTCTTCGGTGGCAATCAGCCCCAGCATTTT	CASSVFGGNQPQHF
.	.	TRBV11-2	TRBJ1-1	TGTGCCAGCAGCTTAGTTCAGCCAGGAGAAGCTTTCTTT	CASSLVQPGEAFF
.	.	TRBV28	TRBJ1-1	TGTGCCAGCACCCTGGGACTCGAAGCTTTCTTT	CASTLGLEAFF
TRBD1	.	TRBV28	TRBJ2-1	TGTGCCAGCAGGCTGACAGGGGGGAATGAGCAGTTCTTC	CASRLTGGNEQFF
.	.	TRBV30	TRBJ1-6	TGTGCCTGGAGTACTAATTGGTCCCTCCACTTT	CAWSTNWSLHF
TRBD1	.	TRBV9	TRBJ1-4	TGTGCCAGCCGCGTGGGGGGACAGGGGGTGATAGGAGAAAAACTGTTTTTT	CASRVGGQGVIGEKLFF
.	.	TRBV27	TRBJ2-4	TGTGCCAGCAGTCCCATGCTAGACCTGAACTACAAAAACATTCAGTACTTC	CASSPMLDLNYKNIQYF
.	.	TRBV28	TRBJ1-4	TGTGCCAGCAGCCTTACAGGGATGAGGGAAAAACTGTTTTTT	CASSLTGMREKLFF
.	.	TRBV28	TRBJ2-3	TGTGCCAGCAGTTTATCCTCCGATACGCAGTATTTT	CASSLSSDTQYF
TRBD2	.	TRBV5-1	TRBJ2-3	TGCGCCAGCAGCTCTGGTGGAGCGGGAGGCCTCTCGCAGTATTTT	CASSSGGAGGLSQYF
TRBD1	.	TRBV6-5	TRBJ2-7	TGTGCCAGCAGTTACTCCGGGACAGGGTTCTACGAGCAGTACTTC	CASSYSGTGFYEQYF
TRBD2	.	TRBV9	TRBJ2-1	TGTGCCAGCACCCCCCGGGAGGTACGCGGGAGGGCCGCTGAGCAGTTCTTC	CASTPREVRGRAAEQFF
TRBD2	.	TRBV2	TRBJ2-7	TGTGCCAGCAGTGAACCTAGCGGGAGGGGTGAGCAGTACTTC	CASSEPSGRGEQYF
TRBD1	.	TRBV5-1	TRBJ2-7	TGCGCCAGCAGCCCGGGGGCCCGCGACAGGGGTGAGTACTTC	CASSPGARDRGEYF
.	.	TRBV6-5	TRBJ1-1	TGTGCCAGCAGTTCGGTCCTTTGGGCAGAAGCTTTCTTT	CASSSVLWAEAFF
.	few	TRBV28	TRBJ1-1	TGTGCCAGCAGTTTAAGAGGAGACCCTAACACTGAAGCTTTCTTT	CASSLRGDPNTEAFF
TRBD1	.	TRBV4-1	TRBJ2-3	TGCGCCAGCAGCCCCGGGACAGGGTCTCCTCTGGGGGATACGCAGTATTTT	CASSPGTGSPLGDTQYF
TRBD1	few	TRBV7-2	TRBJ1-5	TGTGCCAGCAGCTCGCGTCCCGGGACAGGATATAGCAATCAGCCCCAGCATTTT	CASSSRPGTGYSNQPQHF